This T cell receptor beta chain was recorded in a study of cytomegalovirus exposure and HLA in healthy donors. Across the study: As an earlier analysis found, some 180 million T cells yielded about 120 million unique TCR beta sequences.

Study-level points and caveats: Later findings reportedly placed an Asian-associated ancestry cluster below the approximately 670-donor mean for N-insertions. Later on, analysis showed that most CMV-associated TCR beta chains appeared to be HLA-restricted.

This clone has only a few counts. Its antigen remains unidentified. PCR employed 60 Vbeta and 13 Jbeta primers. Profiled with immunoSEQ multiplex PCR; TCRdb holds only in-frame clones, not every one. This repertoire shows some 120,000 clones, about 8.5% found once; its top ten account for 5.5%. The sequenced material came from PBMCs. The TCR originated in a man between 35 and 55 years old in good health and CMV-seronegative.

The CDR3, as DNA: TGTGCCAGCAGCGCCGCGGAGGGGAACACCGGGGAGCTGTTTTTT. This gives the protein CASSAAEGNTGELFF. The V call is TRBV2, the J call TRBJ2-2, with D maybe TRBD2 (6 bases). Germline CDR1 reads SNHLY; CDR2 reads FYNNEI. CDR3 length: 15 residues. V lost 6 bases and J lost 1, with 12 bases in between.